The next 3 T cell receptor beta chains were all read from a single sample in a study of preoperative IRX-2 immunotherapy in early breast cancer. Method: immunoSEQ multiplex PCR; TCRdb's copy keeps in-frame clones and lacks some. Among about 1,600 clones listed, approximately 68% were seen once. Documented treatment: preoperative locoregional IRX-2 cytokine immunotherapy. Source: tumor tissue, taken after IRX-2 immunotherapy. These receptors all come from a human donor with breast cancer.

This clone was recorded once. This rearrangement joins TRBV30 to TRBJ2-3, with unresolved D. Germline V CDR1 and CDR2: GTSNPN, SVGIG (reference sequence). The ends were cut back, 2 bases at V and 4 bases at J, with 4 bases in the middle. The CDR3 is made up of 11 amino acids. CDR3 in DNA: TGTGCCTGGAGTAGGGCAGATACGCAGTATTTT. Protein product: CAWSRADTQYF.

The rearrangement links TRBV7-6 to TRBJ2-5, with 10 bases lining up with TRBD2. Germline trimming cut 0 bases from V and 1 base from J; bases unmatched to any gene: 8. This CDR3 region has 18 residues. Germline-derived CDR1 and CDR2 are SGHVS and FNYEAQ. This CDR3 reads CASSLALVLAGAQETQYF. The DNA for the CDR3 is TGTGCCAGCAGCTTAGCGTTAGTTCTAGCGGGGGCCCAAGAGACCCAGTACTTC.

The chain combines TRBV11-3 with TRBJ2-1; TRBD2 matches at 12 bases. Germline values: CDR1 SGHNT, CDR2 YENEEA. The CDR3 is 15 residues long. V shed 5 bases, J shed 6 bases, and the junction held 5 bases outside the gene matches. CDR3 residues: CASSPSGGASNEQFF. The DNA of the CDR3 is TGTGCCAGCAGCCCTAGCGGGGGGGCCTCCAATGAGCAGTTCTTC.